A selection of T cell receptor beta chains follows, all from one sample in a study of cytomegalovirus exposure and HLA in healthy donors. Libraries were prepared by immunoSEQ multiplex PCR; TCRdb keeps only in-frame clonotypes and omits some of them. This sample's table reports about 52,000 clones. The specimen was PBMCs. These TCRs come from a woman aged 60-75 years in good health and CMV-seropositive. CDR3s include the opening cysteine and the closing phenylalanine or tryptophan. D genes are given only for firm matches.

CDR3,D,V,length
CASSVEQGVGEQYF,.,TRBV9,14
CASSPWTSGGATSYNEQFF,TRBD2,TRBV5-6,19
CASTAGFNTEAFF,.,TRBV6-5,13
CASSQDGRASPLHF,.,TRBV4-1,14
CASSPGRDQPQHF,.,TRBV18,13
CASSLGWLLGQWVYEQYF,.,TRBV7-9,18
CASSTGGRGTDTQYF,TRBD2,TRBV19,15
CASSPQKNTEAFF,.,TRBV7-6,13
CASSPGTTDTQYF,.,TRBV18,13
CASSLELGATSPLHF,.,TRBV5-6,15
CASRTGEWDNYGYTF,TRBD1,TRBV28,15
CASSLPHWGGDYNEQFF,TRBD2,TRBV27,17
CASGALDTQYF,.,TRBV2,11
CSVEKGRGGTDTQYF,.,TRBV29-1,15
CASSLQGSTNEKLFF,.,TRBV4-1,15
CASSLRNSGGTETQYF,TRBD2,TRBV7-9,16
CASSYYGGNTEAFF,.,TRBV19,14
CASSLVLAGTGELFF,.,TRBV11-2,15
CASSLWGSGESRYEQYF,.,TRBV27,17
CASSLYPQTTLNTEAFF,.,TRBV9,17
CASSNRGNSPLHF,.,TRBV19,13
CASTVDRGLYEQYF,TRBD1,TRBV2,14
CASMKVGGSYGYTF,TRBD1,TRBV6-1,14
CASSPRTARAGELFF,.,TRBV18,15
CASSRGTEAFF,.,TRBV28,11
CARSQADEQYF,.,TRBV7-9,11
CASSEGQGRNSPLHF,.,TRBV6-1,15
CASSQDSSYEQYF,.,TRBV4-3,13
CASSRDRGRSGYTF,TRBD1,TRBV7-2,14
CASSQDWGRGLAGGTNTGELFF,TRBD2,TRBV4-3,22
CASSIERGVKDEQFF,.,TRBV19,15
CASSQVTGGLNSPLHF,TRBD1,TRBV14,16
CASSETGNQPQHF,.,TRBV10-1,13
CASSHEVGEQYF,.,TRBV4-1,12
CASSPSGMGANVLTF,.,TRBV18,15
CASSYDRYSNQPQHF,.,TRBV6-5,15
CASSQVRQNNQPQHF,.,TRBV4-1,15
CASSPSSRAEKLFF,.,TRBV5-1,14
CASSIGHPNTEAFF,.,TRBV19,14
CASSFAENEKLFF,.,TRBV28,13
CASSQVKRGFTDTQYF,.,TRBV4-2,16
CASSPSTGGATEAFF,TRBD1,TRBV5-1,15
CATSPTADRDQPQHF,TRBD1,TRBV15,15
CASSYPGQQGTEAFF,.,TRBV6-6,15
CASSTPPGQGAQEQYF,TRBD1,TRBV5-1,16
CASSKGTGVRSSTGPQHF,TRBD1,TRBV19,18
CASSLPPGNTIYF,.,TRBV7-6,13
CASSLGQTRGYGYTF,TRBD1,TRBV6-6,15
CASSAFLGSNGFDEAFF,.,TRBV6-1,17
CASSTTGAETQYF,TRBD1,TRBV9,13
CASSEGTGPWGGYTF,TRBD1,TRBV9,15
CAISSSEEQFF,.,TRBV10-3,11
CASTRNYGELFF,.,TRBV5-1,12